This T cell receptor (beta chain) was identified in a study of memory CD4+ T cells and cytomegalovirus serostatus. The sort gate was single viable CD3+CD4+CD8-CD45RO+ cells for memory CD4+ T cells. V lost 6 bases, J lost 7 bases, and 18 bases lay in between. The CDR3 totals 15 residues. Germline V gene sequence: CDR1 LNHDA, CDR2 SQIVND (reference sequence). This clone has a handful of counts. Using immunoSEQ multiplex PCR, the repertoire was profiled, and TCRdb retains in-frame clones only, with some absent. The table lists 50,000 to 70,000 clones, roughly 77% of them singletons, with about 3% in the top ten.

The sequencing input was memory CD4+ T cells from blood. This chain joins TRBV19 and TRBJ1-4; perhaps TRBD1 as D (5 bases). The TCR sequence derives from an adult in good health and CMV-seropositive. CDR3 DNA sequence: TGTGCCAGTAGCTCAGGTGCAGCGAGGGGTGAAAAACTGTTTTTT. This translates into CASSSGAARGEKLFF.